This TCR beta chain appears in the sequencing data of a study of vaccination effects on CD4 cells after COVID-19. Prior to sequencing, the ViraFEST assay stimulated PBMC with viral peptide pools, which expanded the antigen-specific CD4+ T cells. Culture lasted about nine days before CD4+ T cell isolation. Absence of prior SARS-CoV-2 infection characterized the vaccine recipients, who showed negative nucleocapsid antibodies. Two million PBMC were placed in each well, which was supplemented with about 10 IU/ml IL-2 and around 10 ug/ml peptides. The germline V gene has CDR1 SGHVS and CDR2 FQNEAQ. CDR3 length: 16 amino acids. V lost 6 bases, J lost 0 bases, and 15 bases lay in between. The assay was immunoSEQ multiplex PCR, and TCRdb's table has in-frame clones only and misses some. The sample lists 62,000 or so clones, over 70% occurring once. Worth noting for this clone: Its matching antigen is unknown.

The chain uses TRBV7-8 and TRBJ1-5; weak D call: TRBD1 (5 bases). The TCR was taken from a human donor who received a COVID-19 vaccine. This specimen consisted of CD4+ T cells from PBMCs cultured with SARS-CoV-2 spike peptides, obtained before COVID-19 vaccination. Written as DNA, the CDR3 is TGTGCCAGCAGACAAGAGCCGGGGGTTAGCAATCAGCCCCAGCATTTT. Protein: CASRQEPGVSNQPQHF.